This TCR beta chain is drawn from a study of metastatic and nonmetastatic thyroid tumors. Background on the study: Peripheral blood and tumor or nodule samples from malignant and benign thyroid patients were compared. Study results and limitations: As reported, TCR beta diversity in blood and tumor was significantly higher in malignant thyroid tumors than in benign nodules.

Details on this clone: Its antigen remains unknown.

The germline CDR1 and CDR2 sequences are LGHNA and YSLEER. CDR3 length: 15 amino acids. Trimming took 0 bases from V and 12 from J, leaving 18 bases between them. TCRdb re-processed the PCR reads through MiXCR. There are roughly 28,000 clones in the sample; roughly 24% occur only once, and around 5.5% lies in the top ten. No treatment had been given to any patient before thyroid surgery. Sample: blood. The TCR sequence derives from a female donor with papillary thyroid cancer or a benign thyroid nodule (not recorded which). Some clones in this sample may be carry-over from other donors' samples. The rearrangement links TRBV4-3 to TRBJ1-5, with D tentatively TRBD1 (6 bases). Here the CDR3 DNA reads TGCGCCAGCAGCCAAGATCGGGGGCTTGAACAGGTCCAGCATTTT. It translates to CASSQDRGLEQVQHF.